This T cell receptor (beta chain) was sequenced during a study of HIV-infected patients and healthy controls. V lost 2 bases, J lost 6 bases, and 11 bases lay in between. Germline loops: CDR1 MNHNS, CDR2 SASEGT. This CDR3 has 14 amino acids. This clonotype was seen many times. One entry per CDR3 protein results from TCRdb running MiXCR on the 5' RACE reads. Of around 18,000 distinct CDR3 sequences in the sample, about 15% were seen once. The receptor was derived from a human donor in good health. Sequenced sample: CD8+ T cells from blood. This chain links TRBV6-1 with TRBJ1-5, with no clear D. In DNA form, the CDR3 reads TGTGCCAGCAGTGAAAGGAGTTACGGTCAGCCCCAGCATTTT. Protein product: CASSERSYGQPQHF.